This entry concerns a single TCR beta chain. The primer mix had 60 Vbeta and 13 Jbeta primers. Repertoires were generated with immunoSEQ multiplex PCR, while TCRdb's copy carries only in-frame clones and drops some. Found here are more than 80,000 clones, around 60% of them singletons; the top ten hold about 2.5%. The data stem from a study of cytomegalovirus exposure and HLA in healthy donors. Trimming left V 4 bases short and J 0 bases short, with 10 bases between. The germline V gene has CDR1 SGHRS and CDR2 YFSETQ. The CDR3 has 14 amino acids. The sequenced material came from PBMCs. This TCR came from a human donor in good health. The gene calls are TRBV5-1 and TRBJ1-1; tentative D call: TRBD1 (6 bases). CDR3 sequence reads: CASSEDRMNTEAFF. Written as DNA, the CDR3 is TGCGCCAGCAGCGAGGACAGAATGAACACTGAAGCTTTCTTT.